This TCR beta chain was documented in a study of identical twins. General study points: Abundant beta clonotypes from cord blood bore fewer insertions; memory repertoires lacked this pattern.

This clonotype was detected only a few times. Its antigen is unknown. It was template switching that added a universal primer site, and there were unique molecular identifiers on the cDNA. TCRdb processed the 5' RACE reads anew with MiXCR; each CDR3 protein has one entry. There are 1.5 million to 2 million distinct CDR3 sequences in the sample; less than 35% occur only once, and about 0.3% lies in the top ten. This CDR3 region has 16 residues. This rearrangement joins TRBV21-1 to TRBJ2-4; whether TRBD2, the table's D call, matches the DNA was not checked. The better agreement between TRBJ2-7 and the DNA end casts doubt on the J call. TRBV21-1 is an annotated pseudogene. This clonotype originated in a newborn girl in good health. Sequenced: cord blood. CDR3: CASSRTSGRQGDEQYF. The CDR3 bases are TGTGCCAGCAGCAGGACTAGCGGGAGACAGGGAGACGAGCAGTACTTC.